This T cell receptor (beta chain) was observed in a study of vaccination effects on CD4 cells after COVID-19. Study-level points and caveats: Convalescent patients in the study were few, and early post-infection timepoints were absent.

This clone showed up just once. Its antigen is unidentified. Prior to sequencing, the ViraFEST assay stimulated PBMC with viral peptide pools, which expanded the antigen-specific CD4+ T cells. The authors isolated CD4+ T cells after roughly 10 days of culture. Vaccine recipients, nucleocapsid antibody negative, had no prior SARS-CoV-2 infection. Researchers reported culturing approximately 1.8 million PBMC in each well, adding 8 to 10 IU/ml IL-2 and 10 ug/ml peptides. Germline V lookup: CDR1 LNHDA, CDR2 SQIVND (reference sequence). The CDR3 is made up of 17 amino acids. With 6 bases clipped from V and 0 bases from J, the junction kept 9 bases outside the gene matches. The data were produced by immunoSEQ multiplex PCR, yet TCRdb's version contains in-frame clones alone and is incomplete. Among roughly 75,000 clones, over 65% were seen once, and the ten largest hold approximately 4%.

Material: CD4+ T cells from PBMCs cultured with HCoV-OC43 spike peptides, obtained before COVID-19 vaccination. The subset: HCoV-OC43 spike overlapping peptide pool stimulation. The chain has TRBV19 and TRBJ1-2, with TRBD1 identical over 11 bases. The sequence came from a human donor who received a COVID-19 vaccine. CDR3: CASRRTGGPSTNYGYTF. The CDR3 DNA sequence: TGTGCCAGTAGAAGGACAGGGGGCCCTTCCACTAACTATGGCTACACCTTC.